This entry concerns a single T cell receptor (beta chain). This clonotype was recorded at least ten times. It has no known antigen specificity. The input lacks base qualities; no much larger clone sits a single base away. Looking up the germline V gene yields CDR1 MNHEY and CDR2 SVGAGI. The CDR3 starts with the cysteine, ends with the phenylalanine, and has 14 residues. Kept here is only the CDR3 DNA, which spans 42 bases and is read in frame from base 1. Here V drops 0 bases and J drops 7 bases, and the junction holds 3 bases not matched to any gene. Sequencing took place on an Illumina HiSeq 2500. TCR beta libraries were prepared by quantitative 5'-RACE with molecular barcodes. In the original analysis: Disease-linked TCR variants were identified with a new computational method built on a probabilistic model of VDJ rearrangement. The public reads were reanalyzed by TCRdb: fastp trimming at Q25, MiXCR alignment, in-frame beta chains only. Duplicate CDR3 protein sequences are folded into a single record with the most common DNA and genes. The V and J calls and clone size come from TCRdb's table, not from the authors' own analysis. The sample data list tens of thousands of distinct CDR3 sequences, and 6% of these were observed just once. Approximately 12% of the sample is taken by the ten largest.

This sample was taken from a study of CD8 T cells in ankylosing spondylitis (dated by TCRdb to about 2017). About the full investigation: The study profiled T cell receptor beta repertoires in healthy donors and ankylosing spondylitis patients to find disease-linked TCR variants. The whole study cohort included over a hundred healthy donors and about two dozen ankylosing spondylitis patients. Peripheral blood was sampled, and synovial fluid was additionally collected from ankylosing spondylitis patients. Overall study results and their limits: The disease-linked clones showed a CD8+ phenotype and occurred at relatively low frequencies in peripheral blood. Some motif variants had previously been reported in the synovial fluid and blood of reactive arthritis patients, which suggests shared mechanisms of disease initiation. Significant enrichment of the disease-linked clones was reported in matched synovial fluid samples from ankylosing spondylitis patients. Blood from ankylosing spondylitis patients appeared to be characterized by a TCR beta motif composed of under 10 highly homologous amino acid variants.

Sequencing was performed on blood, either unsorted or a sorted T cell fraction (not recorded which). The TCR was taken from a male donor with ankylosing spondylitis or in good health (not recorded which). Recombination connected TRBV6-5 to TRBJ1-1, and TRBD1 matches 9 of the central bases. CDR3 region: CASSYSDRGYEAFF. Here is the DNA: TGTGCCAGCAGTTACTCGGACAGGGGATATGAAGCTTTCTTT.